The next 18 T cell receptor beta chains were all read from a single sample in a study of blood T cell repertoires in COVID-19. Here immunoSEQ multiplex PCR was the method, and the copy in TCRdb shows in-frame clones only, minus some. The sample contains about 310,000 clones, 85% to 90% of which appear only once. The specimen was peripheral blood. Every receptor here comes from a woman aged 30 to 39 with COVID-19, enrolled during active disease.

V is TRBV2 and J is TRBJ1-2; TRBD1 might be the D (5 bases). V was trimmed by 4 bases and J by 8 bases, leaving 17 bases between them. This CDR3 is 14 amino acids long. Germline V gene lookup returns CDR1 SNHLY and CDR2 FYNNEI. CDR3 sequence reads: CASSVFPGTKGYTF. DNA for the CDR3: TGTGCCAGCAGTGTCTTCCCCGGGACTAAAGGCTACACCTTC.

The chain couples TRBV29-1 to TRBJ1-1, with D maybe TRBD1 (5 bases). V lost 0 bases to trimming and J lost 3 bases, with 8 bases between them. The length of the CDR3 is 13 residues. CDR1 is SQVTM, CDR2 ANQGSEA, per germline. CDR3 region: CSVEEAGDTEAFF. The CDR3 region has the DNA TGCAGCGTTGAAGAAGCGGGGGACACTGAAGCTTTCTTT.

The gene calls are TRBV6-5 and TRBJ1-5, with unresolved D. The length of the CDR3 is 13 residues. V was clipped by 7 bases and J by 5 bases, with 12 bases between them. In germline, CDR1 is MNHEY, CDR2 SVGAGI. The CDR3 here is CASTPSPDQPQHF. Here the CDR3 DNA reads TGTGCCAGCACCCCAAGCCCCGATCAGCCCCAGCATTTT.

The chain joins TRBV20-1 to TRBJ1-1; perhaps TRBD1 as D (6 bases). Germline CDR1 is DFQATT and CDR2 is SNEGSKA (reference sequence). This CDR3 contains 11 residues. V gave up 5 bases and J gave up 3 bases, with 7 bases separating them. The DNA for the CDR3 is TGCAGTGCTTGGACAGACACTGAAGCTTTCTTT. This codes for CSAWTDTEAFF.

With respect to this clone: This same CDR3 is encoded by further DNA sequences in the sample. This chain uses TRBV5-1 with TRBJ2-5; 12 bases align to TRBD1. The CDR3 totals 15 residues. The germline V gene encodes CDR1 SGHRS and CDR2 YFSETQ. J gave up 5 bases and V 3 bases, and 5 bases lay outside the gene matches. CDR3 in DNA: TGCGCCAGCAGCTCCGGGACAGGGGGCGGGGAGACCCAGTACTTC. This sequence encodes CASSSGTGGGETQYF.

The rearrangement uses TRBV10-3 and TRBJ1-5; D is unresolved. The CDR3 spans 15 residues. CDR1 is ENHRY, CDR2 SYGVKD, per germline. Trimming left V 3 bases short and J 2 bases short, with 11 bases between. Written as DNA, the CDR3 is TGTGCCATCAGTGATGGGCCAGGCGGCAATCAGCCCCAGCATTTT. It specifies CAISDGPGGNQPQHF.

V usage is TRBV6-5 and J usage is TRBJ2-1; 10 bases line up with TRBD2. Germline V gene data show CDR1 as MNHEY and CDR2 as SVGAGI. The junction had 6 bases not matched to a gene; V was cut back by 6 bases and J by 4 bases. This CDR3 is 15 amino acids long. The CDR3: CASRKAGGGYNEQFF. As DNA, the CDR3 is TGTGCCAGCAGAAAAGCGGGAGGGGGTTACAATGAGCAGTTCTTC.

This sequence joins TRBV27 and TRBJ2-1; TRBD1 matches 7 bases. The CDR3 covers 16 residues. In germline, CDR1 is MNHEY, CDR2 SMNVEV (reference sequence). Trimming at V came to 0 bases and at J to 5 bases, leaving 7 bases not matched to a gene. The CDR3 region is CASSLSVRQGHNEQFF. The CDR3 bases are TGTGCCAGCAGTTTATCGGTCCGACAGGGCCACAATGAGCAGTTCTTC.

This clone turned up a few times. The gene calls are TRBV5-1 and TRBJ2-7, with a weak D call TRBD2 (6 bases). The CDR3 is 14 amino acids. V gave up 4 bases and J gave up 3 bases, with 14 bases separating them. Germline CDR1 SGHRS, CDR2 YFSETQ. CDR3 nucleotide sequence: TGCGCCAGCAGCCACGGAGGGCCCCGCTACGAGCAGTACTTC. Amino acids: CASSHGGPRYEQYF.

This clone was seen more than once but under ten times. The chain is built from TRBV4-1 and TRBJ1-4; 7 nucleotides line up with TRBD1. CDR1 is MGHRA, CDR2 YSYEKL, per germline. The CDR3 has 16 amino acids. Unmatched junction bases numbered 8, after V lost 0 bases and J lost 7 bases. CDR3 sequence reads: CASSQERTGHGEKLFF. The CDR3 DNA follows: TGCGCCAGCAGCCAAGAAAGGACAGGCCACGGTGAAAAACTGTTTTTT.

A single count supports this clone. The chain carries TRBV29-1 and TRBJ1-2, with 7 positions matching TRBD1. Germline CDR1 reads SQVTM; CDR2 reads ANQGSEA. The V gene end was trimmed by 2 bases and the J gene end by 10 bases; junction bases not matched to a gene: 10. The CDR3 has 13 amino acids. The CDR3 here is CSVEPTGASAYTF. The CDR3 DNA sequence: TGCAGCGTTGAACCCACAGGGGCTTCTGCCTACACCTTC.

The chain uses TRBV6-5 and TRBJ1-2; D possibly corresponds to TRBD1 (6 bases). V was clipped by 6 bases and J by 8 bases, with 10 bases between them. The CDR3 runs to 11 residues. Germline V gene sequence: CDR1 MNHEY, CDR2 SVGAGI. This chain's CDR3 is CASRGQLGYTF. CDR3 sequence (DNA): TGTGCCAGCAGGGGACAATTGGGCTACACCTTC.

CDR3 region: CASSPLSGRGSTDTQYF. The CDR3 DNA is TGCGCCAGCAGTCCACTTAGCGGGAGAGGTAGCACAGATACGCAGTATTTT. The J gene is TRBJ2-3, the V gene TRBV10-2; 9 bases are a match to TRBD2. Unmatched junction bases numbered 9, after V lost 5 bases and J lost 0 bases. Per the germline V gene, CDR1 is WSHSY and CDR2 is SAAADI. This CDR3 has 17 amino acids.

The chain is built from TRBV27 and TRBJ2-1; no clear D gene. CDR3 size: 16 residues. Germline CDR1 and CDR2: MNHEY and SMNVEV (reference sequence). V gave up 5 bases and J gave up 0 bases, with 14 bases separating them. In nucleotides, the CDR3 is TGTGCCAGCAGTCTATTCGGCGGAAACTCCTACAATGAGCAGTTCTTC. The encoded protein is CASSLFGGNSYNEQFF.

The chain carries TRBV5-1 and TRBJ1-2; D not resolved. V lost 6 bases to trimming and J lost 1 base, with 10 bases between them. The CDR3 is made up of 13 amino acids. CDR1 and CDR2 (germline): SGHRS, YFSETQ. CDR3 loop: CASTTDYNYGYTF. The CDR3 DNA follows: TGCGCCAGCACTACAGACTATAACTATGGCTACACCTTC.

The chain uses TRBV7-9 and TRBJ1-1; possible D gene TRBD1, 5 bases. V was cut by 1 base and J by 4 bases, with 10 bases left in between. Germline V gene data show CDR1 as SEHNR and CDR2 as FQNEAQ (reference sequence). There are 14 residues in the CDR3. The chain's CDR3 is CASSLGQGITEAFF. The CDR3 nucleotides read TGTGCCAGCAGCTTAGGCCAGGGAATCACTGAAGCTTTCTTT.

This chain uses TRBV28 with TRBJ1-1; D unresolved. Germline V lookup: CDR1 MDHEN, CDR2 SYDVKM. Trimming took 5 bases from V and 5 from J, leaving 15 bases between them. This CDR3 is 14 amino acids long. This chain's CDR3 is CASSPHNSGTEAFF. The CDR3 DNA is TGTGCCAGCAGTCCCCACAACAGTGGGACTGAAGCTTTCTTT.

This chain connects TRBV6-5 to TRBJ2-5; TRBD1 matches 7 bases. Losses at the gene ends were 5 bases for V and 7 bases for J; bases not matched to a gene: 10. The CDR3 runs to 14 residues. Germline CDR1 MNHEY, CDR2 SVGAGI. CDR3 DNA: TGTGCCAGCAGTACCGGGACAGCAGAAGGGACCCAGTACTTC. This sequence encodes CASSTGTAEGTQYF.